These T cell receptor beta chains were read from a single sample in a study of PD-L1 blockade in urothelial cancer. Method: immunoSEQ multiplex PCR; TCRdb's copy keeps in-frame clones and lacks some. The data contain 100,000 or so clones, around 85% of them singletons. Sequences were derived from PBMCs, sampled around atezolizumab (anti-PD-L1) treatment. The receptors stem from a man aged 50 or older with urothelial cancer. CDR3s include the opening cysteine and the closing phenylalanine or tryptophan. The D gene is left open where the match is weak. Clone size is stated in some rows and not others, as once, few, many or a class when expanded.

J gene	D gene	V gene	clone size	CDR3 DNA	CDR3 protein
TRBJ2-7	TRBD2	TRBV5-4	NA	TGTGCCAGCAGCGTCACTAGCGGGTTCTCCTACGAGCAGTACTTC	CASSVTSGFSYEQYF
TRBJ1-4	NA	TRBV28	NA	TGTGCCAGCAGTTGGGGCGGAAGTAATGAAAAACTGTTTTTT	CASSWGGSNEKLFF
TRBJ1-3	NA	TRBV10-3	NA	TGTGCCATCAGTGAGTCGATAGGGGGGGCGGCTGGAAACACCATATATTTT	CAISESIGGAAGNTIYF
TRBJ1-1	NA	TRBV5-4	few	TGTGCCAGCAGCAGAGACCTACAGGACACTGAAGCTTTCTTT	CASSRDLQDTEAFF
TRBJ2-5	TRBD2	TRBV27	NA	TGTGCCAGCAGACTTACTAGCGGGAGAGAGACCCAGTACTTC	CASRLTSGRETQYF
TRBJ2-7	TRBD1	TRBV7-2	NA	TGTGCCAGCAGCTTAGGGGACAGTTACGAGCAGTACTTC	CASSLGDSYEQYF
TRBJ1-2	NA	TRBV28	NA	TGTGCCAGCAGTTCCCCCGGGGTAGGAGGCTATGGCTACACCTTC	CASSSPGVGGYGYTF
TRBJ2-1	NA	TRBV15	NA	TGTGCCACCAGCAGAGATCAGGAGGTCGATGAGCAGTTCTTC	CATSRDQEVDEQFF
TRBJ2-5	TRBD2	TRBV27	NA	TGTGCCAGCTCCCAGGGGACTAGCCCGGGGACCCAGTACTTC	CASSQGTSPGTQYF
TRBJ2-3	NA	TRBV6-5	NA	TGTGCCAGCAGCCTTTCCCGGAGCACAGATACGCAGTATTTT	CASSLSRSTDTQYF
TRBJ2-7	TRBD2	TRBV27	NA	TGTGCCAGCAGGGAAAGCGGGAGGGGGTACGAGCAGTACTTC	CASRESGRGYEQYF
TRBJ2-5	TRBD2	TRBV7-2	NA	TGTGCCAGCAGCCCGAGGGGGACTAGCGGGAGTTCCGGAAGAGAGACCCAGTACTTC	CASSPRGTSGSSGRETQYF
TRBJ2-1	NA	TRBV5-4	NA	TGTGCCAGCAGCCCGAGACTGGTAAACAATGAGCAGTTCTTC	CASSPRLVNNEQFF
TRBJ1-1	TRBD1	TRBV28	NA	TGTGCCAGCAGATACGGACAGGTACGAACACGGCGGACTGAAGCTTTCTTT	CASRYGQVRTRRTEAFF
TRBJ2-7	NA	TRBV19	NA	TGTGCCAGTAGCACCCGGGGAGCTAGCGCCACTCGCTCCTACGAGCAGTACTTC	CASSTRGASATRSYEQYF
TRBJ2-3	TRBD1	TRBV5-1	NA	TGCGCCAGCAGCTTGGAACAGGGGCGCCAGTATTTT	CASSLEQGRQYF
TRBJ2-7	NA	TRBV15	few	TGTGCCACCAGCAGACGTGGAGGGGCTGGAAACGAGCAGTACTTC	CATSRRGGAGNEQYF
TRBJ2-2	NA	TRBV11-2	NA	TGTGCCAGCAGCTTTCGAGGGAGAAGTTCCGGGGAGCTGTTTTTT	CASSFRGRSSGELFF
TRBJ1-4	NA	TRBV6-1	NA	TGTGCCAGCAGTGAGCGAAGCGGAACAAATGAAAAACTGTTTTTT	CASSERSGTNEKLFF
TRBJ1-1	NA	TRBV23-1	few	TGCGCCAGCAGTCACGAGCCCGGACCGCTGAAGGGGCCTGAAGCTTTCTTT	CASSHEPGPLKGPEAFF
TRBJ1-2	TRBD1	TRBV6-5	NA	TGTGCCAGCAGCCTGACAGGGGTATATGGCTACACCTTC	CASSLTGVYGYTF
TRBJ2-5	TRBD2	TRBV30	NA	TGTGCCTGGAGAAGGGGACTAGCGGGAGAGACCCAGTACTTC	CAWRRGLAGETQYF
TRBJ2-5	TRBD2	TRBV2	NA	TGTGCCAGCAAAGGGACTAGCGGCCAAGAGACCCAGTACTTC	CASKGTSGQETQYF
TRBJ2-7	NA	TRBV2	NA	TGTGCCAGCAGACAGGAGACCTACGAGCAGTACTTC	CASRQETYEQYF
TRBJ2-1	TRBD2	TRBV19	NA	TGTGCCAGTAGTATAATGACTAGCGCATACAATGAGCAGTTCTTC	CASSIMTSAYNEQFF
TRBJ2-1	NA	TRBV18	NA	TGTGCCAGCTCACCACTGCCAAGAGACAATGAGCAGTTCTTC	CASSPLPRDNEQFF